This is a list of T cell receptor beta chains from one sample in a study of T cells after yellow fever vaccination. Each CDR3 protein gets one entry after TCRdb re-called the 5' RACE reads with MiXCR. The sample holds 510,000 or so distinct CDR3 sequences, under 25% seen once. The sample here was PBMCs, taken 15 days after the yellow fever booster vaccination. Receptor source: a man in his thirties or forties who received the YFV17D yellow fever vaccine. CDR3s include the opening cysteine and the closing phenylalanine or tryptophan. D genes are given only for firm matches.

v_call: TRBV11-2; d_call: TRBD1; j_call: TRBJ2-2; cdr3_aa: CASSRPGQGPGELFF
v_call: TRBV5-1; d_call: NA; j_call: TRBJ1-1; cdr3_aa: CASSLQSTGQEAFF
v_call: TRBV25-1; d_call: NA; j_call: TRBJ1-1; cdr3_aa: CASRNQGGIAFF
v_call: TRBV3-1; d_call: NA; j_call: TRBJ1-4; cdr3_aa: CASRQGATNEKLFF
v_call: TRBV7-8; d_call: NA; j_call: TRBJ2-6; cdr3_aa: CASSHRVSGANVLTF
v_call: TRBV7-9; d_call: TRBD2; j_call: TRBJ2-1; cdr3_aa: CASSLGAGALHEQFF
v_call: TRBV7-9; d_call: TRBD2; j_call: TRBJ2-1; cdr3_aa: CASSLAGREFF
v_call: TRBV6-6; d_call: TRBD2; j_call: TRBJ2-7; cdr3_aa: CACQPGGTDEQYF
v_call: TRBV5-1; d_call: NA; j_call: TRBJ1-1; cdr3_aa: CASSPTDRFGSEAFF
v_call: TRBV4-3; d_call: TRBD1; j_call: TRBJ2-7; cdr3_aa: CASSLRTGGGYEQYF
v_call: TRBV5-1; d_call: NA; j_call: TRBJ2-1; cdr3_aa: CASSVPHRLNEQFF
v_call: TRBV25-1; d_call: NA; j_call: TRBJ2-1; cdr3_aa: CASRNPPEQFF
v_call: TRBV7-2; d_call: NA; j_call: TRBJ2-7; cdr3_aa: CASSLAGQDYEQYF
v_call: TRBV19; d_call: NA; j_call: TRBJ2-7; cdr3_aa: CASSIYSGSYEQYF
v_call: TRBV7-6; d_call: TRBD2; j_call: TRBJ2-7; cdr3_aa: CASSFNLAGGSYEQYF
v_call: TRBV7-9; d_call: NA; j_call: TRBJ1-1; cdr3_aa: CASSLRQKNTEAFF
v_call: TRBV25-1; d_call: NA; j_call: TRBJ2-5; cdr3_aa: CASSDYKETQYF
v_call: TRBV7-2; d_call: NA; j_call: TRBJ1-4; cdr3_aa: CASSTGTSREKLFF
v_call: TRBV20-1; d_call: NA; j_call: TRBJ2-7; cdr3_aa: CSAPGGRPGLRSYEQYF
v_call: TRBV4-2; d_call: NA; j_call: TRBJ2-2; cdr3_aa: CASSQDAGTGELFF
v_call: TRBV14; d_call: NA; j_call: TRBJ2-4; cdr3_aa: CASSQDWGIQYF
v_call: TRBV2; d_call: NA; j_call: TRBJ1-2; cdr3_aa: CASSEGGRAGYGYTF
v_call: TRBV18; d_call: TRBD2; j_call: TRBJ2-5; cdr3_aa: CASSATGLAGETQYF
v_call: TRBV7-9; d_call: NA; j_call: TRBJ2-7; cdr3_aa: CASSPGFGVSYEQYF